This entry features one T cell receptor (beta chain) sequence. Generated by immunoSEQ multiplex PCR, the TCRdb table keeps only in-frame clones and is missing some. Of 200,000 to 250,000 clones listed, roughly nine tenths are singletons. V was trimmed by 5 bases and J by 4 bases, leaving 12 bases between them. The CDR3 runs to 14 residues. Looked up from germline, CDR1 is LNHDA and CDR2 is SQIVND (reference sequence). The entry originates in a study of blood T cell repertoires in COVID-19. The chain combines TRBV19 with TRBJ2-1; possibly TRBD1 for D (6 bases). The origin of this receptor is a woman between 18 and 29 years old who had recovered from COVID-19. The sequencing input was peripheral blood. CDR3 residues: CASSPIQGYNEQFF. DNA for the CDR3: TGTGCCAGTAGTCCCATACAGGGTTACAATGAGCAGTTCTTC.